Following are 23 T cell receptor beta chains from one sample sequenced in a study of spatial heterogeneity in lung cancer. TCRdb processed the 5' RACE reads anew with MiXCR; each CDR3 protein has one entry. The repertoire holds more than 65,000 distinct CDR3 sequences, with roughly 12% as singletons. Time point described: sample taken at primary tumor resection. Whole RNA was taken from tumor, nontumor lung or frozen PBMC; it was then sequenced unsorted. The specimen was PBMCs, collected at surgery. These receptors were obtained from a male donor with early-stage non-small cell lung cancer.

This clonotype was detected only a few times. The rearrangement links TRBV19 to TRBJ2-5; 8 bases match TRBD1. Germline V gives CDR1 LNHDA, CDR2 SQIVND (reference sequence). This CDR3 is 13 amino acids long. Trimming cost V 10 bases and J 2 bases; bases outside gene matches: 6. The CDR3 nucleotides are TGTGCCACCCGGGACAGGCGGCAAGAGACCCAGTACTTC. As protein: CATRDRRQETQYF. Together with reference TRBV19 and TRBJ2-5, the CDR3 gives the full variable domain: DGGITQSPKYLFRKEGQNVTLSCEQNLNHDAMYWYRQDPGQGLRLIYYSQIVNDFQKGDIAEGYSVSREKKESFPLTVTSAQKNPTAFYLCATRDRRQETQYFGPGTRLLVL.

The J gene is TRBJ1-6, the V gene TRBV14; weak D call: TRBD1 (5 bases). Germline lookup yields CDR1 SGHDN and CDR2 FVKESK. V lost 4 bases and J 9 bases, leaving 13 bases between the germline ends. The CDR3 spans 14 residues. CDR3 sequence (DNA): TGTGCCAGCAGCCCTAACGATGGGGGTTCACCCCTCCACTTT. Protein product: CASSPNDGGSPLHF. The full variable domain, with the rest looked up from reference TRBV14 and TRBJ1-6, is EAGVTQFPSHSVIEKGQTVTLRCDPISGHDNLYWYRRVMGKEIKFLLHFVKESKQDESGMPNNRFLAERTGGTYSTLKVQPAELEDSGVYFCASSPNDGGSPLHFGNGTRLTVT.

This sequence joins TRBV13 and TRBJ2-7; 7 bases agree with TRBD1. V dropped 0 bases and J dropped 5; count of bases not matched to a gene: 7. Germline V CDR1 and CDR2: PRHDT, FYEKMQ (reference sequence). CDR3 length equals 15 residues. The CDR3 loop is CASSLGRTGVDEQYF. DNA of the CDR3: TGTGCCAGCAGCTTAGGGAGAACAGGGGTAGACGAGCAGTACTTC.

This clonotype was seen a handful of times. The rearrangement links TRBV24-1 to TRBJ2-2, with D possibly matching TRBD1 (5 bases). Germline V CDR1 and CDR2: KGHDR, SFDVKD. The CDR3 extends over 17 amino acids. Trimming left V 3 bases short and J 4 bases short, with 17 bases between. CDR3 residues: CATSDPKQVKGTGELFF. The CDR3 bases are TGTGCCACCAGTGATCCGAAACAGGTGAAGGGCACCGGGGAGCTGTTTTTT.

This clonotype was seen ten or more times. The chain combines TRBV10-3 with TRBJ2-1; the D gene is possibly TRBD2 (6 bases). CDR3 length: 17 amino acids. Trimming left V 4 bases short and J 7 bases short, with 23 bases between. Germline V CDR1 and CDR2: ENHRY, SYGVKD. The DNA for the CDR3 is TGTGCCATCAGTGGCCTGTCGGGTGCGGAGGGCCCGAATGAGCAGTTCTTC. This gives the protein CAISGLSGAEGPNEQFF.

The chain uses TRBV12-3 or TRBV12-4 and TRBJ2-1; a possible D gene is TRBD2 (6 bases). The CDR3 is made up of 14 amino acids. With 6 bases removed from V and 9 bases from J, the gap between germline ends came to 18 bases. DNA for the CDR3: TGTGCCAGCAGCATCATATCCGGGGGTAGTGAGCAGTTCTTC. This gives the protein CASSIISGGSEQFF.

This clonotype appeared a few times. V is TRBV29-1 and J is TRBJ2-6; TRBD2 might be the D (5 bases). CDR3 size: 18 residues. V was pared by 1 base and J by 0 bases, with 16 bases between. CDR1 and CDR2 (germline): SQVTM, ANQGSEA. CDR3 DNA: TGCAGCGTTGAAGTCTCTGGACTTTCCCTCTCTGGGGCCAACGTCCTGACTTTC. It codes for CSVEVSGLSLSGANVLTF.

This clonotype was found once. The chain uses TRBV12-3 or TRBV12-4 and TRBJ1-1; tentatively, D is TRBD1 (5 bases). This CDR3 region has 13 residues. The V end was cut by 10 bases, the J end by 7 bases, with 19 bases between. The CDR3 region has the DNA TGTGCCACCTTTGTCGGGGGGAAGAGTGAAGCTTTCTTT. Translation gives CATFVGGKSEAFF.

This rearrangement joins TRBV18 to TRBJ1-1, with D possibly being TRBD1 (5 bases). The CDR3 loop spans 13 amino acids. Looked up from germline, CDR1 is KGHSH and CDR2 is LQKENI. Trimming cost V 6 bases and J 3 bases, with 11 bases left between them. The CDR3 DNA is TGTGCCAGCTCCCCTTCGACAGACACTGAAGCTTTCTTT. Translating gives CASSPSTDTEAFF.

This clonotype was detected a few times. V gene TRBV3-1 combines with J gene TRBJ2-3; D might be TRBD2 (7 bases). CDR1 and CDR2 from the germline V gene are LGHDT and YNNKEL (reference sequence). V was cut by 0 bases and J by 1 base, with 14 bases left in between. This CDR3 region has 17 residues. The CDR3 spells CASSQDGGGSRTDTQYF. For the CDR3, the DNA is TGTGCCAGCAGCCAAGATGGGGGGGGCTCTCGCACAGATACGCAGTATTTT.

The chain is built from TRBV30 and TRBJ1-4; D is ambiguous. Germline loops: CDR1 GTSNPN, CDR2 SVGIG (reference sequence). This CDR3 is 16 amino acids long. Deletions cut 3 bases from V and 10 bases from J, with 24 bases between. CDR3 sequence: CAWSEDLSLLVGKLFF. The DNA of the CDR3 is TGTGCCTGGAGCGAGGACCTGTCTCTCCTAGTGGGAAAACTGTTTTTT.

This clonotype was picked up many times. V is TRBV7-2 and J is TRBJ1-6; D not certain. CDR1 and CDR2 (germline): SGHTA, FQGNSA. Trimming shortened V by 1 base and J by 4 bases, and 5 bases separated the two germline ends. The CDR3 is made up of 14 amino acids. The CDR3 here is CASSLDGYNSPLHF. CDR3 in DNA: TGTGCCAGCAGCTTAGATGGTTATAATTCACCCCTCCACTTT.

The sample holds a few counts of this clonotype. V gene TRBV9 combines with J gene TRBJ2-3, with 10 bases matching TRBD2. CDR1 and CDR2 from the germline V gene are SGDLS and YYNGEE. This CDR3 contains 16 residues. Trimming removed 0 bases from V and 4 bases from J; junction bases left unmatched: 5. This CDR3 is CASSVEAGGPSDTQYF. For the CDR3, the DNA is TGTGCCAGCAGCGTAGAAGCGGGAGGGCCCTCAGATACGCAGTATTTT.

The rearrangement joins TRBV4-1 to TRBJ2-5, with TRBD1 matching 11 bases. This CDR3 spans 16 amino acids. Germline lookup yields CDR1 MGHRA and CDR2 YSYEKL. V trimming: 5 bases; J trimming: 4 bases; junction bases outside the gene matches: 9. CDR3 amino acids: CASSYSGTGGRETQYF. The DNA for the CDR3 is TGCGCCAGCAGCTATTCCGGGACAGGGGGTCGAGAGACCCAGTACTTC.

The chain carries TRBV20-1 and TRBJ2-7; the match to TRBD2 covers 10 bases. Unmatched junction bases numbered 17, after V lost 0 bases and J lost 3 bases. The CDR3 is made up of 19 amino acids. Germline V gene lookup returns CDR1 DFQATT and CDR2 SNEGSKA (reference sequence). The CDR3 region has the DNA TGCAGTGCTAGAGACGATAGGTCAAGGGAAGGACTAGCGGACTACGAGCAGTACTTC. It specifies CSARDDRSREGLADYEQYF.

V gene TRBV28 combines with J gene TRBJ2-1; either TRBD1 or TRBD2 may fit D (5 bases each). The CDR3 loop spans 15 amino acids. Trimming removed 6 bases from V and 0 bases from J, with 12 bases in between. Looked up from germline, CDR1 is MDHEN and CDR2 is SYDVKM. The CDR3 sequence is CASREGFSSYNEQFF. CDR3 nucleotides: TGTGCCAGCAGAGAGGGGTTCTCCTCCTACAATGAGCAGTTCTTC.

The CDR3: CASSLRLSYNEQFF. CDR3 DNA: TGCGCCAGCAGCCTAAGACTATCTTACAATGAGCAGTTCTTC. The rearrangement joins TRBV5-1 to TRBJ2-1; the D gene is possibly TRBD2 (5 bases). This CDR3 has 14 amino acids. Trimming took 4 bases from V and 4 from J, leaving 12 bases between them. Germline CDR1 and CDR2: SGHRS and YFSETQ.

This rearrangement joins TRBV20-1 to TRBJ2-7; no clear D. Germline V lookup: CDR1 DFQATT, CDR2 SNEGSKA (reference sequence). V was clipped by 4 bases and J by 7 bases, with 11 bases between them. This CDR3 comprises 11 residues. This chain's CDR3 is CSATQSMEQYF. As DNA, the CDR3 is TGCAGTGCTACCCAGAGTATGGAGCAGTACTTC.

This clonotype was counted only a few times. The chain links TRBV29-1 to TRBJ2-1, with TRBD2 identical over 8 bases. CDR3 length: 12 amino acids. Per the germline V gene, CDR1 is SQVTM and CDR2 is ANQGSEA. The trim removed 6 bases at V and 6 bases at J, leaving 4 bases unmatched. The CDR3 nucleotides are TGCAGCGTAATCACTAGCGGCAATGAGCAGTTCTTC. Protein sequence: CSVITSGNEQFF.

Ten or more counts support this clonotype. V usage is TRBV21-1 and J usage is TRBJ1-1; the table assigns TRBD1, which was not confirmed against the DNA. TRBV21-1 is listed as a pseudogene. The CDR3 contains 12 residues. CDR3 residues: CASSNKGIEAFF. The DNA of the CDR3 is TGTGCCAGCAGCAATAAGGGGATTGAAGCTTTCTTT.

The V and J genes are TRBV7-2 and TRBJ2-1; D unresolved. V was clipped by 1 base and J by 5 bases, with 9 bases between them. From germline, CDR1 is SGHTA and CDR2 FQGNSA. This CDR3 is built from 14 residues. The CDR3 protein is CASSLELGNNEQFF. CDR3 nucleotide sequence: TGTGCCAGCAGCTTAGAACTGGGAAACAATGAGCAGTTCTTC. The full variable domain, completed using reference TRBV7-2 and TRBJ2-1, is GAGVSQSPSNKVTEKGKDVELRCDPISGHTALYWYRQSLGQGLEFLIYFQGNSAPDKSGLPSDRFSAERTGGSVSTLTIQRTQQEDSAVYLCASSLELGNNEQFFGPGTRLTVL.

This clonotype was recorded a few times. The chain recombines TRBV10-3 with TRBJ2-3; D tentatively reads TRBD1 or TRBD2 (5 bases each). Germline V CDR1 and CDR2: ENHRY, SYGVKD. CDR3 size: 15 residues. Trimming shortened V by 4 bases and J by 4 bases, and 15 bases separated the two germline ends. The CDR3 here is CAISASGTPADTQYF. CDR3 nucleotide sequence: TGTGCCATCAGTGCTTCCGGGACCCCCGCAGATACGCAGTATTTT.

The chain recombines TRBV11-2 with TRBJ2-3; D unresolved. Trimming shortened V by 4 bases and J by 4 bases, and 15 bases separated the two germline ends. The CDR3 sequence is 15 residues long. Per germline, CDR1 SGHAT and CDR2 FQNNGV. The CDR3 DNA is TGTGCCAGCAGCTCGTCGCCCAGGAACGCAGATACGCAGTATTTT. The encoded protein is CASSSSPRNADTQYF.